This TCR beta chain was captured by sequencing in a study of shared clonotypes between healthy human individuals. About the research overall: CD4 naive cells filled three plates per donor, CD4 memory three, CD8 naive two and CD8 memory one.

Trimming removed 5 bases from V and 3 bases from J, with 11 bases in between. The CDR3 covers 14 residues. CDR1 and CDR2 (germline): SEHNR, FQNEAQ (reference sequence). The protocol was immunoSEQ multiplex PCR, while the TCRdb copy is restricted to in-frame clones and leaves out a portion. The sample records about 2.1 million clones, around 93% being singletons. Points on this clone: The antigen is undetermined.

Study results and caveats: Naive subsets usually exceeded memory subsets in estimated richness.

CD45RO-negative, CCR7-selected cells formed the naive CD8 fraction, which excluded terminally differentiated effector memory CD45RA+ cells. The sequence came from a man aged 18 to 29 in good health. Some clones in this sample may be carry-over from other donors' samples. The chain has TRBV7-9 and TRBJ1-5; weak D call: TRBD1 (5 bases). The sample taken for sequencing was naive CD8+ T cells from PBMCs. CDR3 DNA sequence: TGTGCCAGCAGCCAAGGACACTTCAATCAGCCCCAGCATTTT. Translation gives CASSQGHFNQPQHF. Together with reference TRBV7-9 and TRBJ1-5, the CDR3 gives the full variable domain: DTGVSQNPRHKITKRGQNVTFRCDPISEHNRLYWYRQTLGQGPEFLTYFQNEAQLEKSRLLSDRFSAERPKGSFSTLEIQRTEQGDSAMYLCASSQGHFNQPQHFGDGTRLSIL.